The rows below give T cell receptor beta chains drawn from one sample of a study of T cells in Graves' hyperthyroidism and ophthalmopathy. From the multiplex PCR reads, TCRdb called clonotypes with MiXCR, one entry per CDR3 protein. Of over 150,000 distinct CDR3 sequences detected, less than 20% appear once; the ten largest clones hold about 50%. Specimen: blood. The source of these receptors is a woman in her forties or fifties with Graves' hyperthyroidism. Each CDR3 is given with its conserved first and last residue. A D gene is named only where the DNA matches it firmly. Size is omitted from some rows. Given values are once, few, many or a class for expanded clones.

clone_size j_call v_call d_call cdr3_nt cdr3_aa
many TRBJ2-1 TRBV20-1 TRBD1 TGCAGTGCTAAGCCCGGGACAGGGGGCTTCAATGAGCAGTTCTTC CSAKPGTGGFNEQFF
. TRBJ2-7 TRBV28 TRBD2 TGTGCCAGCAGTTTACCGTCTAGCGGGGACCTCTACGAGCAGTACTTC CASSLPSSGDLYEQYF
few TRBJ2-4 TRBV6-1 TRBD1 TGTGCCAGCAGTCCCTACCCCGGGACAGCGAAAAACATTCAGTACTTC CASSPYPGTAKNIQYF
many TRBJ1-1 TRBV11-3 . TGTGCCAGCAGCTTAGATGGGACTATAACCCACACTGAAGCTTTCTTT CASSLDGTITHTEAFF
. TRBJ2-7 TRBV7-2 TRBD2 TGTGCCAGCAGCCTCCCCGGGGGGTGGGACTCCTACGAGCAGTACTTC CASSLPGGWDSYEQYF
many TRBJ2-7 TRBV11-3 . TGTGCCAGCAGCCCCCAGATCGGTGGCACCACCTACGAGCAGTACTTC CASSPQIGGTTYEQYF
. TRBJ2-3 TRBV7-6 . TGTGCCAGCAGCTCTGGCACAGGGAAAACAGATACGCAGTATTTT CASSSGTGKTDTQYF
many TRBJ2-3 TRBV7-9 . TGTGCCAGCAGCGCTGAACTGGGGAGGAAAGAAGATACGCAGTATTTT CASSAELGRKEDTQYF
many TRBJ2-4 TRBV3-1 TRBD2 TGTGCCAGCAGCCGACGGACTAGCGGAAACATTCAGTACTTC CASSRRTSGNIQYF
many TRBJ2-6 TRBV6-1 . TGTGCCAGCATGGTTGGAACTGGGGCCAACGTCCTGACTTTC CASMVGTGANVLTF
few TRBJ1-4 TRBV5-1 . TGCGCCAGCAGCTTGGTCTGGGACCGCAGCGAAAAACTGTTTTTT CASSLVWDRSEKLFF
many TRBJ2-5 TRBV28 TRBD1 TGTGCCAGCAGTGTGGGGACAGACCTTAAGTACTTC CASSVGTDLKYF
. TRBJ1-5 TRBV4-1 . TGCGCCAGCAGCCAAGTTCCGGGACGCCAGCCCCAGCATTTT CASSQVPGRQPQHF
. TRBJ2-7 TRBV6-1 . TGTGCCAGCAGCTACGCCGTAGGCGGGACCTACGAGCAGTACTTC CASSYAVGGTYEQYF
. TRBJ1-1 TRBV20-1 TRBD1 TGCAGTGCTAGCCGACAGGGGGGAAGGACTGAAGCTTTCTTT CSASRQGGRTEAFF
many TRBJ1-5 TRBV15 TRBD1 TGTGCCACCAGCGACAGGGGGCAAAGCAATCAGCCCCAGCATTTT CATSDRGQSNQPQHF
few TRBJ2-5 TRBV11-3 TRBD1 TGTGCCAGCAGCTCCTTCGGGACAGCTCAAGAGACCCAGTACTTC CASSSFGTAQETQYF
many TRBJ1-2 TRBV3-1 TRBD1 TGTGCCAGCAGCCAGACACAGGGGGCGCATGGCTACACCTTC CASSQTQGAHGYTF
few TRBJ1-2 TRBV19 TRBD1 TGTGCCAGCCGGGACAGACTCCTTAATGACTATGGCTACACCTTC CASRDRLLNDYGYTF
. TRBJ2-1 TRBV20-1 . TGCAGTGCTAGAGGTCCCTACAATGAGCAGTTCTTC CSARGPYNEQFF
many TRBJ2-7 TRBV10-3 TRBD1 TGTGCCATCAGTGAGTCTTGGATTAACAGGGGTAACGAGCAGTACTTC CAISESWINRGNEQYF
many TRBJ2-3 TRBV7-2 TRBD1 TGTGCCAGCAGCCTATCGGGACAGGGGTGGACAGATACGCAGTATTTT CASSLSGQGWTDTQYF